These T cell receptor beta chains were read from a single sample in a study of T cells and Merkel cell carcinoma outcomes. Sequencing used immunoSEQ multiplex PCR; TCRdb keeps in-frame clones, though not all of them. The top ten clones hold 1.5% to 2.5% of a sample with around 14,000 clones, roughly 89% of them seen once. Sequencing was done on a sample of tumor tissue from Merkel cell carcinoma. The receptor set was obtained from a human donor with Merkel cell carcinoma. Both conserved end residues are part of each CDR3. A D gene is named only where the DNA matches it firmly. Clone size, where shown, is once, few, many, or a class for clones that have expanded.

j_gene | abundance | v_gene | d_gene | CDR3aa | CDR3nt
TRBJ2-1 | - | TRBV2 | - | CASGPNYNEQFF | TGTGCCAGCGGTCCGAACTACAATGAGCAGTTCTTC
TRBJ1-1 | - | TRBV2 | - | CASSSGLGGAFF | TGTGCCAGCAGTTCGGGCCTCGGGGGAGCTTTCTTT
TRBJ1-1 | - | TRBV18 | - | CASSPVGYTEAFF | TGTGCCAGCTCACCAGTAGGGTACACTGAAGCTTTCTTT
TRBJ1-1 | once | TRBV29-1 | - | CSVERPSFEAFF | TGCAGCGTGGAAAGGCCAAGCTTTGAAGCTTTCTTT
TRBJ2-6 | - | TRBV10-3 | TRBD2 | CAISDETVSGSPGTAGANVLTF | TGTGCCATCAGTGACGAAACTGTTAGCGGGAGCCCAGGGACGGCTGGGGCCAACGTCCTGACTTTC
TRBJ1-3 | once | TRBV7-9 | - | CASSQDAVSGNTIYF | TGTGCCAGCAGCCAGGACGCAGTCTCTGGAAACACCATATATTTT
TRBJ2-3 | once | TRBV14 | - | CASSQVGTQYF | TGTGCCAGCAGCCAAGTGGGTACGCAGTATTTT
TRBJ1-5 | - | TRBV18 | - | CASSGGVEQPQHF | TGTGCCAGCTCGGGTGGGGTTGAACAGCCCCAGCATTTT
TRBJ2-1 | - | TRBV30 | - | CAWRASTTYNEQFF | TGTGCCTGGAGGGCTAGCACCACCTACAATGAGCAGTTCTTC
TRBJ2-7 | - | TRBV18 | - | CASSPPGHTYEQYF | TGTGCCAGCTCACCACCGGGACACACCTACGAGCAGTACTTC
TRBJ2-2 | - | TRBV29-1 | TRBD2 | CSVGGTSSGRVSTGELFF | TGCAGCGTTGGGGGAACATCTAGCGGGAGAGTTAGCACCGGGGAGCTGTTTTTT
TRBJ2-3 | - | TRBV11-2 | - | CASSSGITQYF | TGTGCCAGCAGCTCCGGCATTACGCAGTATTTT
TRBJ1-1 | few | TRBV11-3 | - | CASRRLRVRTEAFF | TGTGCCAGCAGACGCCTCAGGGTACGCACTGAAGCTTTCTTT
TRBJ1-2 | - | TRBV4-2 | TRBD1 | CASSQEWRQGAGGYTF | TGTGCCAGCAGCCAAGAATGGCGACAGGGGGCGGGTGGCTACACCTTC
TRBJ2-7 | - | TRBV7-2 | - | CASSLDTYEQYF | TGTGCCAGCAGCTTAGACACCTACGAGCAGTACTTC
TRBJ2-3 | - | TRBV7-2 | - | CASSLNGRTDTQYF | TGTGCCAGCAGCTTAAACGGACGCACAGATACGCAGTATTTT
TRBJ2-7 | - | TRBV28 | - | CASSLGVLDEQYF | TGTGCCAGCAGTTTAGGCGTTCTAGACGAACAGTACTTC
TRBJ1-5 | - | TRBV5-4 | TRBD1 | CASSLDRGYNQPQHF | TGTGCCAGCAGCTTGGACAGGGGGTACAATCAGCCCCAGCATTTT
TRBJ2-7 | - | TRBV5-6 | - | CASSSGTSSYEQYF | TGTGCCAGCAGCTCCGGGACCAGCTCCTACGAGCAGTACTTC
TRBJ1-2 | - | TRBV7-2 | - | CASSLGGGRYGYTF | TGTGCCAGCAGCTTGGGAGGCGGGCGCTATGGCTACACCTTC
TRBJ1-3 | - | TRBV30 | - | CAWSVHGGNTIYF | TGTGCCTGGAGTGTACACGGCGGAAACACCATATATTTT
TRBJ2-3 | - | TRBV28 | - | CASSLPADTQYF | TGTGCCAGCAGTTTACCAGCGGATACGCAGTATTTT
TRBJ1-4 | - | TRBV5-6 | - | CASSSLTGAVNEKLFF | TGTGCCAGCAGCTCTCTTACAGGAGCCGTTAATGAAAAACTGTTTTTT
TRBJ1-1 | - | TRBV6-5 | - | CASSARQAVNTEAFF | TGTGCCAGCAGTGCTAGACAGGCGGTGAACACTGAAGCTTTCTTT
TRBJ1-1 | once | TRBV6-4 | - | CASSPTFDRTAEAFF | TGTGCCAGCAGTCCTACCTTCGACAGGACCGCTGAAGCTTTCTTT
TRBJ1-1 | - | TRBV15 | TRBD1 | CATSPRQGRAFF | TGTGCCACCAGCCCCCGACAGGGGAGAGCTTTCTTT
TRBJ1-1 | - | TRBV11-2 | - | CASSFSTHEEAFF | TGTGCCAGCAGCTTTTCGACCCATGAGGAGGCTTTCTTT
TRBJ2-1 | - | TRBV4-1 | - | CASSQEFRGAVEQFF | TGCGCCAGCAGCCAAGAGTTCAGAGGGGCGGTTGAGCAGTTCTTC
TRBJ1-3 | - | TRBV30 | - | CAWSVWGSGNTIYF | TGTGCCTGGAGTGTGTGGGGTTCGGGAAACACCATATATTTT
TRBJ1-5 | once | TRBV28 | - | CASSLFEMRGSNQPQHF | TGTGCCAGCAGTTTATTTGAGATGAGGGGTAGCAATCAGCCCCAGCATTTT
TRBJ2-2 | few | TRBV6-5 | - | CASTKSGAGELFF | TGTGCCAGCACCAAGTCGGGGGCGGGGGAGCTGTTTTTT
TRBJ1-1 | few | TRBV10-3 | - | CAISGGVRAFF | TGTGCCATCAGTGGTGGGGTCCGAGCTTTCTTT
TRBJ2-5 | - | TRBV7-9 | TRBD1 | CASSLTGVETQYF | TGTGCCAGCAGTTTGACAGGGGTAGAGACCCAGTACTTC
TRBJ2-3 | once | TRBV6-1 | - | CASSDSGSTDTQYF | TGTGCCAGCAGTGACAGCGGGAGCACAGATACGCAGTATTTT
TRBJ1-1 | - | TRBV29-1 | - | CSVYRENTEAFF | TGCAGCGTCTACAGGGAAAACACTGAAGCTTTCTTT
TRBJ2-5 | - | TRBV9 | - | CASGKGRTEETQYF | TGTGCCAGCGGGAAGGGTCGGACGGAAGAGACCCAGTACTTC
TRBJ2-7 | - | TRBV11-3 | - | CASSLGGSRDEQYF | TGTGCCAGCAGCTTAGGAGGGAGTAGAGACGAGCAGTACTTC
TRBJ1-2 | - | TRBV10-3 | TRBD1 | CAISDGDRGGANYGYTF | TGTGCCATCAGTGATGGGGACAGGGGGGGAGCTAACTATGGCTACACCTTC
TRBJ1-6 | - | TRBV2 | - | CASSAESPPHSPLHF | TGTGCCAGCAGTGCGGAGAGTCCCCCTCATTCACCCCTCCACTTT
TRBJ1-6 | few | TRBV4-3 | TRBD1 | CASSLGQGFNSPLHF | TGCGCCAGCAGCCTGGGACAGGGATTTAATTCACCCCTCCACTTT
TRBJ2-7 | - | TRBV29-1 | - | CSVALADEQYF | TGCAGCGTTGCACTGGCGGATGAGCAGTACTTC
TRBJ1-1 | once | TRBV4-3 | - | CASSPLWGQPNTEAFF | TGCGCCAGCAGCCCCCTTTGGGGACAACCGAACACTGAAGCTTTCTTT
TRBJ1-6 | - | TRBV5-4 | - | CASNARGSTYNSPLHF | TGTGCCAGCAACGCGCGGGGGAGCACCTATAATTCACCCCTCCACTTT
TRBJ1-1 | - | TRBV7-8 | - | CASSLGTETEAFF | TGTGCCAGCAGCCTAGGGACGGAAACTGAAGCTTTCTTT
TRBJ2-7 | - | TRBV19 | - | CASSERWSSYEQYF | TGTGCCAGTAGTGAGAGGTGGAGCTCCTACGAGCAGTACTTC